The T cell receptor beta chain under discussion was sequenced for a study of OX40 agonist ivuxolimab in advanced cancers. Study-wide points: Expanded peripheral T cell antigen specificity was not determined.

Notes on this clone: The antigen remains undetermined.

Generated by immunoSEQ multiplex PCR, the TCRdb table keeps only in-frame clones and is missing some. This table has tens of thousands of clones, approximately 90% appearing once. V lost 1 base and J 2 bases, leaving 13 bases between the germline ends. The CDR3 totals 16 residues. Germline assignment: CDR1 SEHNR and CDR2 FQNEAQ (reference sequence). Source: CD4+ or CD8+ T cells sorted from blood, taken in a trial of the OX40 agonist ivuxolimab. This chain uses TRBV7-9 with TRBJ2-3; D is perhaps TRBD2 (6 bases). The receptor's source is an adult with an advanced solid tumor such as melanoma, head and neck, liver or kidney cancer. The CDR3 nucleotides are TGTGCCAGCAGCTTAGGAACCCTAGCGTCCACAGATACGCAGTATTTT. Its translation is CASSLGTLASTDTQYF.